Following are 5 T cell receptor beta chains from one sample sequenced in a study of PD-1 blockade in classical Hodgkin lymphoma. Each patient relapsed following autologous stem cell transplantation, and prior brentuximab vedotin exposure differed. TCRdb keeps only in-frame clones here, not all; method: immunoSEQ multiplex PCR. This table has about 110,000 clones, 80% to 90% appearing once. The sample in question was peripheral blood mononuclear cells (PBMCs), obtained before the second cycle of nivolumab. All receptors derive from a human donor with classical Hodgkin lymphoma.

The chain links TRBV27 to TRBJ1-5; the D gene is possibly TRBD1 (5 bases). The CDR3 totals 15 residues. V lost 5 bases, J lost 3 bases, and 14 bases lay in between. Germline CDR1 is MNHEY and CDR2 is SMNVEV (reference sequence). The DNA for the CDR3 is TGTGCCAGCAGTACGTCCGGGGCATTCAATCAGCCCCAGCATTTT. Its protein is CASSTSGAFNQPQHF.

The V call is TRBV7-9, the J call TRBJ2-1; D remains ambiguous. V lost 8 bases and J lost 0, with 11 bases in between. Germline V gives CDR1 SEHNR, CDR2 FQNEAQ (reference sequence). The CDR3 is made up of 14 amino acids. The chain's CDR3 is CASLPVSSYNEQFF. The CDR3, as DNA: TGTGCCAGCCTACCGGTTAGCTCCTACAATGAGCAGTTCTTC.

This clone has a handful of counts. The genes are TRBV14 and TRBJ1-2, with 9 nucleotides matching TRBD1. Trimming removed 1 base from V and 7 bases from J; junction bases left unmatched: 7. CDR1 and CDR2 from the germline V gene are SGHDN and FVKESK. The CDR3 totals 15 residues. The CDR3 DNA is TGTGCCAGCAGCCAAGGGAACAGGGGGCTGAGTGGCTACACCTTC. This sequence encodes CASSQGNRGLSGYTF.

V is TRBV7-2 and J is TRBJ1-1, with D hard to call. There are 13 residues in the CDR3. Trimming removed 0 bases at V and 1 base at J, with 3 bases between. Germline-derived CDR1 and CDR2 are SGHTA and FQGNSA. The CDR3, as DNA: TGTGCCAGCAGCTTAGCGGGGAACACTGAAGCTTTCTTT. Its protein is CASSLAGNTEAFF.

Points on this clone: This CDR3 is also generated by other DNA sequences in the sample. The chain recombines TRBV18 with TRBJ1-2; no definite D call. Germline CDR1 is KGHSH and CDR2 is LQKENI. Trimming removed 3 bases at V and 4 bases at J, with 18 bases between. This CDR3 contains 16 residues. CDR3 in amino acids: CASSPGPDRMRYGYTF. CDR3 sequence (DNA): TGTGCCAGCTCACCCGGGCCGGACCGAATGCGCTATGGCTACACCTTC.